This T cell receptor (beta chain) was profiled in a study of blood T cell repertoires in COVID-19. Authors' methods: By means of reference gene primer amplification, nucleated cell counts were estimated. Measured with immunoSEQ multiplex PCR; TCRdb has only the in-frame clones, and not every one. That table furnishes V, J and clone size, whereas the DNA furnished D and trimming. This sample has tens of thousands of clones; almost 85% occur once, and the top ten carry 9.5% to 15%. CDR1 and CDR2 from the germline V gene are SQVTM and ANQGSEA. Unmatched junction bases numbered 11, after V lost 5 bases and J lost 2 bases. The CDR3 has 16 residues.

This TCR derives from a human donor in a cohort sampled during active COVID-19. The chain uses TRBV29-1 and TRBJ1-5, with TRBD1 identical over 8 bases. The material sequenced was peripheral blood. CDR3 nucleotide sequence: TGCAGCGTTCAGGACAGGGCAGGAGATGGCAATCAGCCCCAGCATTTT. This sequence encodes CSVQDRAGDGNQPQHF.